This T cell receptor (beta chain) is from a study of technical replicates of blood from several donors. Clones were sequenced by immunoSEQ multiplex PCR, and TCRdb holds only the in-frame ones, with some missing. The data hold fewer than 85,000 clones, with 90% to 95% observed a single time. This CDR3 is 15 amino acids long. Germline CDR1 reads SGHTA; CDR2 reads FQGNSA. The V and J ends lost 2 bases and 3 bases, in that order; junction bases with no gene match: 4. The specimen sequenced was T cells isolated from PBMCs. The receptor comes from a human donor in good health. This chain uses TRBV7-2 with TRBJ2-7, with 10 bases matching TRBD2. The DNA of the CDR3 is TGTGCCAGCAGCTTAAGCGGGAGGGCAATCTACGAGCAGTACTTC. Residues: CASSLSGRAIYEQYF.